This TCR beta chain was recovered during a study of CXCR3-negative and CXCR3-positive naive CD8 T cells. General study findings and limits: Similar levels of surface CD5 were seen between naive subsets; TCR strength was inferred from TRB CDR3 properties. Whereas memory cells differed, naive CXCR3-negative and CXCR3-positive cells shared similar TRBV-TRBJ usage.

Germline CDR1 reads SQVTM; CDR2 reads ANQGSEA. This CDR3 is built from 11 residues. Comments on this clonotype: What it recognizes is unknown.

Libraries were UMI-labeled 5' RACE TRB cDNA. Reanalyzing the 5' RACE reads, TCRdb keeps one entry per CDR3 protein, without DNA. The listing contains approximately 45,000 distinct CDR3 sequences. The chain combines TRBV29-1 with TRBJ1-2. Sequenced input: memory CD8+ T cells from blood. The TCR sequence derives from a human donor in good health. Some clones in this sample may be carry-over from other donors' samples. CDR3 sequence: CSASSRYGYTF.